Listed here are 27 T cell receptor beta chains from one sample, sequenced in a study of T cells in Graves' hyperthyroidism and ophthalmopathy. RNA transcripts gave rise to amplified TCR beta CDR3 regions. Initially, a first-round RT-PCR of the TCR CDR3 employed the HTBI primer set. TCRdb reprocessed the multiplex PCR reads via MiXCR and lists one record per CDR3 protein. The table has about 720,000 distinct CDR3 sequences, roughly 15% seen once; the top ten hold about 8.4%. Sample: blood. The source is a man aged 18 to 30 with Graves' hyperthyroidism.

A few counts support this clonotype. DNA of the CDR3: TGTGCCAGCACCCCGGTGGGGGGCGCGTCCGGGGAGCTGTTTTTT. Translated, it gives CASTPVGGASGELFF. The rearrangement joins TRBV5-6 to TRBJ2-2, with D possibly being TRBD1 or TRBD2 (6 bases each). Germline V gene lookup returns CDR1 SGHDT and CDR2 YYEEEE. CDR3 length equals 15 residues. Trimming removed 6 bases from V and 6 bases from J, with 18 bases in between.

This clonotype has a handful of counts. The chain is built from TRBV2 and TRBJ2-5; D remains unclear. Trimming removed 4 bases at V and 5 bases at J, with 8 bases between. Germline assignment: CDR1 SNHLY and CDR2 FYNNEI. The CDR3 runs to 12 residues. The CDR3 sequence is CASSGYGETQYF. CDR3 sequence (DNA): TGTGCCAGCAGTGGATACGGGGAGACCCAGTACTTC.

There are a few counts of this clonotype. This chain links TRBV6-1 with TRBJ1-5; no definite D call. The V and J ends lost 7 bases and 0 bases respectively, with 13 bases between them. This CDR3 is built from 15 residues. The germline V gene encodes CDR1 MNHNS and CDR2 SASEGT. The CDR3 DNA reads as TGTGCCAGCAAGGAATGGCGGGTTAGCAATCAGCCCCAGCATTTT. Its translation is CASKEWRVSNQPQHF.

This clonotype was counted at least ten times. The chain has TRBV2 and TRBJ2-7, with TRBD1 as a possible D gene (5 bases). The V end was cut by 6 bases, the J end by 2 bases, with 17 bases between. The CDR3 runs to 15 residues. Germline lookup yields CDR1 SNHLY and CDR2 FYNNEI. The CDR3 sequence: CASSVGQPAAYEQYF. Written as DNA, the CDR3 is TGTGCCAGCAGCGTCGGACAACCGGCCGCCTACGAGCAGTACTTC.

V and J are TRBV25-1 and TRBJ2-1; 10 bases align to TRBD2. CDR1 and CDR2 (germline): MGHDK, SYGVNS. The CDR3 has 14 residues. The trim removed 7 bases at V and 5 bases at J, leaving 5 bases unmatched. The CDR3 protein is CASILAGANNEQFF. CDR3 in DNA: TGTGCCAGCATCCTAGCGGGAGCAAACAATGAGCAGTTCTTC.

In its sample, this clonotype was seen a few times. This chain links TRBV6-1 with TRBJ2-1, with 9 bases lining up with TRBD2. CDR3 length: 14 residues. CDR1 and CDR2 (germline): MNHNS, SASEGT. Trimming removed 8 bases from V and 4 bases from J; junction bases left unmatched: 6. The CDR3 DNA follows: TGTGCCAGCCTGCCGCGGGAGGGTTACAATGAGCAGTTCTTC. Translating gives CASLPREGYNEQFF.

This clonotype has at least ten counts. A read error may produce the germline difference seen at one junction end. The chain uses TRBV12-3 or TRBV12-4 and TRBJ1-2, with D tentatively TRBD1 (6 bases). CDR3 size: 11 residues. The CDR3 bases are TGTGCCAGCAGTTTGACAGGCCCGGGGGCCTTC. Its translation: CASSLTGPGAF.

The chain links TRBV7-9 to TRBJ1-2; D is perhaps TRBD1 (6 bases). This CDR3 is built from 14 residues. Trimming left V 6 bases short and J 5 bases short, with 16 bases between. Germline V gene sequence: CDR1 SEHNR, CDR2 FQNEAQ (reference sequence). CDR3 DNA: TGTGCCAGCAGGTCAGCCGGGACACATTATGGCTACACCTTC. Translated: CASRSAGTHYGYTF.

The table lists this clonotype with many counts. The rearrangement links TRBV5-1 to TRBJ2-7; D not resolved. Trimming pared 0 bases from V and 2 bases from J, leaving 3 bases between. The germline V gene has CDR1 SGHRS and CDR2 YFSETQ. CDR3 size: 12 residues. CDR3 sequence reads: CASSLDAYEQYF. CDR3 bases: TGCGCCAGCAGCTTGGATGCCTACGAGCAGTACTTC.

In its sample, this clonotype was seen many times. V is TRBV28 and J is TRBJ1-6, with no clear D. The V gene lost 6 bases and the J gene lost 7 bases, with 10 bases spanning the gap. Germline values: CDR1 MDHEN, CDR2 SYDVKM. CDR3 length equals 13 residues. The CDR3 spells CASRARRNSPLHF. DNA of the CDR3: TGTGCCAGCAGGGCACGCCGGAATTCACCCCTCCACTTT.

The table lists this clonotype with a few counts. The rearrangement joins TRBV13 to TRBJ1-1; D not resolved. Germline V gene lookup returns CDR1 PRHDT and CDR2 FYEKMQ (reference sequence). This CDR3 region has 15 residues. The V end lost 6 bases, the J end lost 0 bases, and 14 bases lay between the germline ends. The DNA for the CDR3 is TGTGCCAGCAGTCGCAGGAGGCTAGTGAACACTGAAGCTTTCTTT. Translated, it gives CASSRRRLVNTEAFF.

On this clonotype itself: One junction end does not reproduce the germline sequence, and a read error may be involved. The CDR3 region has the DNA TGCAGTGCTGGAGATTCGGCCTTTGCGCAGTATTTT. The encoded protein is CSAGDSAFAQYF. The chain carries TRBV20-1 and TRBJ2-3; D is unresolved. In germline, CDR1 is DFQATT, CDR2 SNEGSKA (reference sequence). The CDR3 contains 12 residues.

CDR3 sequence: CSAAKSGRKDNEQFF. The CDR3 DNA follows: TGCAGTGCTGCCAAAAGCGGGAGGAAAGACAATGAGCAGTTCTTC. The genes are TRBV20-1 and TRBJ2-1; 9 bases are a match to TRBD2. The J segment lost 5 bases and the V segment lost 5 bases, leaving 10 bases of the junction unmatched. Germline CDR1 DFQATT, CDR2 SNEGSKA (reference sequence). This CDR3 has 15 residues.

This clonotype was counted only a few times. The chain uses TRBV28 and TRBJ2-5, with TRBD2 as a possible D gene (5 bases). This CDR3 is 14 amino acids long. The germline V gene has CDR1 MDHEN and CDR2 SYDVKM. Trimming removed 1 base at V and 5 bases at J, with 11 bases between. CDR3 DNA sequence: TGTGCCAGCAGTTTATCCCCCCGGGGTGAGACCCAGTACTTC. Amino acids: CASSLSPRGETQYF.

V usage is TRBV28 and J usage is TRBJ2-2; D uncertain. The length of the CDR3 is 14 residues. V was trimmed by 4 bases and J by 1 base, leaving 7 bases between them. Germline-derived CDR1 and CDR2 are MDHEN and SYDVKM. CDR3 sequence (DNA): TGTGCCAGCAGTTATGGCAGGAACACCGGGGAGCTGTTTTTT. Translating gives CASSYGRNTGELFF.

This clonotype was counted a single time. The rearrangement uses TRBV29-1 and TRBJ2-7, with TRBD2 identical over 8 bases. Germline V gives CDR1 SQVTM, CDR2 ANQGSEA. V lost 4 bases, J lost 3 bases, and 8 bases stayed unmatched. The CDR3 loop spans 14 amino acids. DNA of the CDR3: TGCAGCGTTGTCCTTACTAGCGGAGGCTACGAGCAGTACTTC. Translating it yields CSVVLTSGGYEQYF.

This clonotype was observed at least ten times. The V and J genes are TRBV6-1 and TRBJ1-1; D remains ambiguous. CDR3 length: 16 amino acids. In germline, CDR1 is MNHNS, CDR2 SASEGT. Trimming stripped 5 bases from V and 4 bases from J, with 20 bases between. CDR3 residues: CASSSPRTADFTEAFF. CDR3 bases: TGTGCCAGCAGTTCCCCACGGACGGCCGATTTCACTGAAGCTTTCTTT.

The chain carries TRBV18 and TRBJ2-7, with 11 bases identical to TRBD2. This CDR3 region has 16 residues. Germline V gene lookup returns CDR1 KGHSH and CDR2 LQKENI. The J segment lost 0 bases and the V segment lost 5 bases, leaving 6 bases of the junction unmatched. Written as DNA, the CDR3 is TGTGCCAGCTCAGCGGGACTAGCGGAAAGCTCCTACGAGCAGTACTTC. As protein: CASSAGLAESSYEQYF.

About this clonotype: A much larger clone sits a single nucleotide away, making a read error possible. J is TRBJ1-1 and V is TRBV28, with a possible D match to TRBD1 (6 bases). The length of the CDR3 is 17 residues. The V end lost 6 bases, the J end lost 1 base, and 21 bases lay between the germline ends. Per the germline V gene, CDR1 is MDHEN and CDR2 is SYDVKM. CDR3 DNA sequence: TGTGCCAGCAGCGCAAGCGGGGGGGGCGCGAAGAACACTGAAGCTTTCTTT. This encodes CASSASGGGAKNTEAFF. The full variable domain, its missing parts supplied by reference TRBV28 and TRBJ1-1, is DVKVTQSSRYLVKRTGEKVFLECVQDMDHENMFWYRQDPGLGLRLIYFSYDVKMKEKGDIPEGYSVSREKKERFSLILESASTNQTSMYLCASSASGGGAKNTEAFFGQGTRLTVV.

This clonotype was observed many times. The chain links TRBV28 to TRBJ2-5; no reliable D call. The CDR3 spans 12 residues. V was trimmed by 3 bases and J by 3 bases, leaving 5 bases between them. The germline V gene encodes CDR1 MDHEN and CDR2 SYDVKM. In DNA form, the CDR3 reads TGTGCCAGCAGTTTTCAGAAAGAGACCCAGTACTTC. Its translation is CASSFQKETQYF.

This clonotype was recorded many times. The chain employs TRBV28 and TRBJ2-7; a weak D match, TRBD2 (5 bases). CDR3 size: 14 residues. V shed 1 base and J shed 6 bases, with 13 bases lying between them. Germline V gives CDR1 MDHEN, CDR2 SYDVKM. CDR3 in amino acids: CASSLSGLTSEQYF. CDR3 DNA: TGTGCCAGCAGTTTATCGGGGTTGACGAGCGAGCAGTACTTC.

On this clonotype itself: The junction and the germline gene differ at one end; a read error may be behind it. The V and J genes are TRBV30 and TRBJ1-6, with TRBD1 matching 7 bases. The CDR3 extends over 14 amino acids. The germline V gene has CDR1 GTSNPN and CDR2 SVGIG (reference sequence). As DNA, the CDR3 is TGTGTCTGGAGTAGAACAGGGGTTAATTCACCCCTCCACTTT. Translation gives CVWSRTGVNSPLHF.

This clonotype turned up a few times. V is TRBV10-3 and J is TRBJ2-1; D remains ambiguous. Germline-derived CDR1 and CDR2 are ENHRY and SYGVKD. V lost 0 bases and J lost 4, with 13 bases in between. This CDR3 contains 16 residues. CDR3 nucleotides: TGTGCCATCAGTGAGTCGACCCGGGTATTATACAATGAGCAGTTCTTC. Translating it yields CAISESTRVLYNEQFF.

This clonotype was detected many times. V is TRBV12-3 or TRBV12-4 and J is TRBJ1-2; no definite D call. The ends were cut back, 6 bases at V and 4 bases at J, with 12 bases in the middle. This CDR3 contains 13 residues. In DNA form, the CDR3 reads TGTGCCAGCAGCTTGACGGAGAGCTATGGCTACACCTTC. Its translation: CASSLTESYGYTF.

This clonotype was counted only a few times. The rearrangement links TRBV6-6 to TRBJ2-1; 12 bases line up with TRBD2. CDR1 MNHNY and CDR2 SVGAGI come from the germline V gene (reference sequence). The CDR3 is 16 amino acids. Trimming removed 2 bases from V and 7 bases from J; junction bases left unmatched: 6. CDR3 sequence (DNA): TGTGCCAGCAGTTACCGACTAGCGGGAGAGGTAAATGAGCAGTTCTTC. Encoded protein: CASSYRLAGEVNEQFF.

The V call is TRBV6-1, the J call TRBJ2-1; 8 nucleotides match TRBD1. CDR1 is MNHNS, CDR2 SASEGT, per germline. This CDR3 has 14 amino acids. V gave up 1 base and J gave up 9 bases; unmatched junction bases: 5. Here the CDR3 reads CASSEVRGPAEQFF. Written as DNA, the CDR3 is TGTGCCAGCAGTGAAGTCAGGGGGCCAGCTGAGCAGTTCTTC.

This clonotype was counted at least ten times. The gene calls are TRBV28 and TRBJ2-7; D possibly corresponds to TRBD1 (6 bases). CDR3 size: 13 residues. V shed 10 bases and J shed 3 bases, with 16 bases lying between them. Germline V gene lookup returns CDR1 MDHEN and CDR2 SYDVKM. CDR3 protein: CATTDSGFYEQYF. DNA of the CDR3: TGTGCCACAACGGACAGCGGCTTCTACGAGCAGTACTTC.